Below, one T cell receptor beta chain is given with its context. V was trimmed by 2 bases and J by 5 bases, leaving 15 bases between them. CDR3 length: 16 amino acids. Looked up from germline, CDR1 is SNHLY and CDR2 is FYNNEI. Authors' methods: Reference gene primer amplification gave nucleated cell count estimates. Generated by immunoSEQ multiplex PCR, the TCRdb table keeps only in-frame clones and is missing some. D and trimming were read from the DNA, whereas the V and J calls and clone size are those reported in that table. There are roughly 200,000 clones in the sample; about 85% occur only once, and 6.2% lies in the top ten. The data belong to a study of blood T cell repertoires in COVID-19. Study details: From the United States, Italy and Spain came samples of acute and convalescent COVID-19.

Participants, roughly 18 to 100 years old, spanned fewer than 25 US areas. V gene TRBV2 combines with J gene TRBJ2-2, with D maybe TRBD2 (6 bases). This TCR was sampled from a man in his forties or fifties who had recovered from COVID-19. The sample consisted of PBMCs or T cells enriched from blood (not recorded which). The DNA of the CDR3 is TGTGCCAGCAGTGAATGGGTCGGGGGAAAAACCGGGGAGCTGTTTTTT. Amino acids: CASSEWVGGKTGELFF.